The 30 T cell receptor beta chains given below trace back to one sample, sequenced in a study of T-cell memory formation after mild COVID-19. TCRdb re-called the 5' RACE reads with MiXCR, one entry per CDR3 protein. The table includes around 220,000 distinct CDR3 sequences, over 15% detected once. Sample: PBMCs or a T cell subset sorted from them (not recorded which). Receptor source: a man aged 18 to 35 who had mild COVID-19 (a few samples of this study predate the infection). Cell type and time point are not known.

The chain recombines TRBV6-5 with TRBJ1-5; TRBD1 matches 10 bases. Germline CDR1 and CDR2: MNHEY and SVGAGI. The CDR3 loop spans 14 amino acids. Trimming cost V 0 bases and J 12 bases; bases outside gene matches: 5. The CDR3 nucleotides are TGTGCCAGCAGTTACTCGGGACAGGGGCTGGTCCAGCATTTT. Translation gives CASSYSGQGLVQHF.

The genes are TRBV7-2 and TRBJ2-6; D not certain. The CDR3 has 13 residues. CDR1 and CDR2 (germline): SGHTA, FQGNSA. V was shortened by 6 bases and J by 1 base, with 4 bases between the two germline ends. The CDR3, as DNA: TGTGCCAGCAGGGAATCTGGGGCCAACGTCCTGACTTTC. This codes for CASRESGANVLTF.

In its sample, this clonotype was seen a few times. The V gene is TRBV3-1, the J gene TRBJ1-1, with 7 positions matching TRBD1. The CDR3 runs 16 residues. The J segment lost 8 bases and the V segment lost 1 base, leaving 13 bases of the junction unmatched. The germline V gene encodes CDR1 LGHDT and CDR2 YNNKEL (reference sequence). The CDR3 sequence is CASSQGGGQIKGEAFF. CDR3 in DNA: TGTGCCAGCAGCCAAGGCGGGGGACAGATAAAAGGGGAAGCTTTCTTT.

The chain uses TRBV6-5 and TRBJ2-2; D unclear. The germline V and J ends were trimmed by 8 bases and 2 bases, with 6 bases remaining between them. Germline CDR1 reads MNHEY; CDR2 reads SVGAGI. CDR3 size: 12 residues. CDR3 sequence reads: CASGTNTGELFF. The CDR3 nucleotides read TGTGCCAGCGGAACAAACACCGGGGAGCTGTTTTTT.

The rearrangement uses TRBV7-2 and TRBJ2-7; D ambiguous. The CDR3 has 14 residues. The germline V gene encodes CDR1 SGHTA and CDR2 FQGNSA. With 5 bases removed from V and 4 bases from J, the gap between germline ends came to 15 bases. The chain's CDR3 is CASSRYREGYEQYF. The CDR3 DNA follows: TGTGCCAGCAGCCGCTATAGGGAAGGGTACGAGCAGTACTTC.

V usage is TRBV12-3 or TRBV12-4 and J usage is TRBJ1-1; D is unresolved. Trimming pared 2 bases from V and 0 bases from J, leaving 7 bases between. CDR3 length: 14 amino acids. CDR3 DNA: TGTGCCAGCAGTTTAATGGAGATGAACACTGAAGCTTTCTTT. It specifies CASSLMEMNTEAFF.

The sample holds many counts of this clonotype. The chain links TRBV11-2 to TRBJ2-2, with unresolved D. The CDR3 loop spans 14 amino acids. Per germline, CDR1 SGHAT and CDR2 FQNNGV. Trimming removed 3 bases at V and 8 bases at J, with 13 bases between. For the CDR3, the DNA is TGTGCCAGCAGCTTGAACAGCCTCCTGGGGGAGCTGTTTTTT. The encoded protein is CASSLNSLLGELFF.

The CDR3 DNA is TGTGCCAGCAGCCCGGACACGGGCTATGGCTACACCTTC. Amino acids: CASSPDTGYGYTF. The V call is TRBV7-3, the J call TRBJ1-2; a possible D gene is TRBD1 (5 bases). Deletions cut 5 bases from V and 4 bases from J, with 11 bases between. This CDR3 contains 13 residues. Germline CDR1 reads SGHTA; CDR2 reads FQGTGA.

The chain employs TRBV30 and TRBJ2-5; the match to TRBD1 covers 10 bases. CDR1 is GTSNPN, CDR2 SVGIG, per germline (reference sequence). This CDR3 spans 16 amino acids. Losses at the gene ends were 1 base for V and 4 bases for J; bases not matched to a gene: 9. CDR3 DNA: TGTGCCTGGAGTGCCGGACAGGGGGGAGTGGGAGAGACCCAGTACTTC. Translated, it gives CAWSAGQGGVGETQYF.

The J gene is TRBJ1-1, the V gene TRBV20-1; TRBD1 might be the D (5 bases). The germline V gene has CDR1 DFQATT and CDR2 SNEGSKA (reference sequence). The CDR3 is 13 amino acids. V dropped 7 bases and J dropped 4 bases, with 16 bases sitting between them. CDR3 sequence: CSGTSGGGTEAFF. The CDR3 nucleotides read TGCAGTGGGACCTCGGGGGGAGGCACTGAAGCTTTCTTT.

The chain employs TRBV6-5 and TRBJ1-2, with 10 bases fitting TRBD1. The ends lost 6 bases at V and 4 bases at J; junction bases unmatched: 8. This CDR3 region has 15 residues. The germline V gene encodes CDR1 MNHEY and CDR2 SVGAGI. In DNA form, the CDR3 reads TGTGCCAGCAGCCTCGGGGGGACAGGGGTCTATGGCTACACCTTC. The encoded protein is CASSLGGTGVYGYTF.

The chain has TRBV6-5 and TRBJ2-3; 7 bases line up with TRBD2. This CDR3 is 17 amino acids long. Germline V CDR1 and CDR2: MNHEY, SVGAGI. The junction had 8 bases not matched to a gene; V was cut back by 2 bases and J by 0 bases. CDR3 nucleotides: TGTGCCAGCAGTTACAAATTCGGGGGGATAAGCACAGATACGCAGTATTTT. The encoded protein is CASSYKFGGISTDTQYF.

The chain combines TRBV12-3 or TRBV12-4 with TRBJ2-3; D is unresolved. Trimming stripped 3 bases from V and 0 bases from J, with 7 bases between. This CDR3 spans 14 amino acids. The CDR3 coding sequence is TGTGCCAGCAGTTTGTGGCAGAGCACAGATACGCAGTATTTT. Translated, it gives CASSLWQSTDTQYF.

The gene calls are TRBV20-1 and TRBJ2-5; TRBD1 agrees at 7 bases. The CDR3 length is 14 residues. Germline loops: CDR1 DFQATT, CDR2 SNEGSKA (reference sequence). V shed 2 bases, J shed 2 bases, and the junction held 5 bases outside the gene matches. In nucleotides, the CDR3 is TGCAGTGCTAGATTACGGACAGGTCAAGAGACCCAGTACTTC. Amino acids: CSARLRTGQETQYF.

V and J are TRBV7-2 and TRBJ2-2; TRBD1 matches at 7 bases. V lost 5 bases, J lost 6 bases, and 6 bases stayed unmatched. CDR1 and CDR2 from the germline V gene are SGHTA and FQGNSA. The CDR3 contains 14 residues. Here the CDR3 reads CASSLTTGSGELFF. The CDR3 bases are TGTGCCAGCAGCCTGACGACAGGGTCCGGGGAGCTGTTTTTT.

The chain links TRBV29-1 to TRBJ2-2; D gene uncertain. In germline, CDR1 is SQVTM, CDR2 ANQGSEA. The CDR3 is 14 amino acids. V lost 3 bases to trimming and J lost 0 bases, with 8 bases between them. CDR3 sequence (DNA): TGCAGCGTTGATCAGAACTCGAACACCGGGGAGCTGTTTTTT. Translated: CSVDQNSNTGELFF.

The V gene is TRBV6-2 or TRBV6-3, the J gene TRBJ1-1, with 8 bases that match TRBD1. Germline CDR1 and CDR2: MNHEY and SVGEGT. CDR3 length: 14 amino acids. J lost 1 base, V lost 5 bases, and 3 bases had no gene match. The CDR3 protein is CASSQGAWNTEAFF. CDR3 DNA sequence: TGTGCCAGCAGTCAGGGGGCCTGGAACACTGAAGCTTTCTTT.

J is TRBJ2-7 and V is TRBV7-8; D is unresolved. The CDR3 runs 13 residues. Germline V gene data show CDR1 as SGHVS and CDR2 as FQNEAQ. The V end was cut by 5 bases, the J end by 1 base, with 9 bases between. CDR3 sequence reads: CASSLDGSYEQYF. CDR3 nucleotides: TGTGCCAGCAGCCTCGACGGGTCCTACGAGCAGTACTTC. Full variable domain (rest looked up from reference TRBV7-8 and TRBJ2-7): GAGVSQSPRYKVAKRGQDVALRCDPISGHVSLFWYQQALGQGPEFLTYFQNEAQLDKSGLPSDRFFAERPEGSVSTLKIQRTQQEDSAVYLCASSLDGSYEQYFGPGTRLTVT.

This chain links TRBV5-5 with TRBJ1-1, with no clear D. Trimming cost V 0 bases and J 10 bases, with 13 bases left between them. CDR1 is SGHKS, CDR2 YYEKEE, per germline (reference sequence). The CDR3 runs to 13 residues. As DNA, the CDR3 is TGTGCCAGCAGCTTGGGCCACCAACGCGGAGCTTTCTTT. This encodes CASSLGHQRGAFF.

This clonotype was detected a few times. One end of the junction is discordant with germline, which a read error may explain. The CDR3 here is CASSPLAGGPDTQYF. Written as DNA, the CDR3 is TGTGCTAGCAGCCCTCTAGCGGGGGGGCCGGATACGCAGTATTTT. The chain is built from TRBV7-7 and TRBJ2-3; 12 bases are shared with TRBD2. CDR3 length equals 15 residues. CDR1 SSHAT and CDR2 FNYEAQ come from the germline V gene (reference sequence).

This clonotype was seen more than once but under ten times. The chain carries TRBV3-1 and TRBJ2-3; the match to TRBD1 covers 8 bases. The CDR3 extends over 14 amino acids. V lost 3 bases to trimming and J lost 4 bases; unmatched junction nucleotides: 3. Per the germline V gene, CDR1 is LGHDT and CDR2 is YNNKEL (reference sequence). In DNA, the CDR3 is TGTGCCAGCAGCCACAGGGGGCGAGCAGATACGCAGTATTTT. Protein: CASSHRGRADTQYF.

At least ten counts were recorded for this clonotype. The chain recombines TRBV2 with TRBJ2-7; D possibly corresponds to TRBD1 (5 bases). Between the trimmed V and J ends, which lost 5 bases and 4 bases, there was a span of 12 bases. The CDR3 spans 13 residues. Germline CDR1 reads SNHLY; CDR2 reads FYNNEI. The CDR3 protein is CASSWGSDYEQYV. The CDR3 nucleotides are TGTGCCAGCAGTTGGGGCAGCGATTACGAGCAGTACGTC.

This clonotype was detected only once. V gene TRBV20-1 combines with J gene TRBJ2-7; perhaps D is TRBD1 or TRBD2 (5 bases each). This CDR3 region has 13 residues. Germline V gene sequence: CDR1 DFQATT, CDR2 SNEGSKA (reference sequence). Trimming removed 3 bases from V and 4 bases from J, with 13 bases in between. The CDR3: CSASLSGTYEQYF. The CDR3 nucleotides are TGCAGTGCTAGTCTGTCCGGGACGTACGAGCAGTACTTC.

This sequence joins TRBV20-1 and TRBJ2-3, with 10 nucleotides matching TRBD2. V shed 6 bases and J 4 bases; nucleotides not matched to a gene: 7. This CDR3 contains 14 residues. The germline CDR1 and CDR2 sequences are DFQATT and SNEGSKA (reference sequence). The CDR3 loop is CSARPSGGADTQYF. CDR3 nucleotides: TGCAGTGCCCGCCCTAGCGGGGGCGCAGATACGCAGTATTTT.

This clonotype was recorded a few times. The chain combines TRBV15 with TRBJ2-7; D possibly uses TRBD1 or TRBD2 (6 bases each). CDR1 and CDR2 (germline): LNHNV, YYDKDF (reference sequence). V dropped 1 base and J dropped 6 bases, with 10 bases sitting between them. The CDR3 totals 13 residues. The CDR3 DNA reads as TGTGCCACCAGCAGAGTCAAGGGGGGCGAGCAGTACGTC. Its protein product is CATSRVKGGEQYV.

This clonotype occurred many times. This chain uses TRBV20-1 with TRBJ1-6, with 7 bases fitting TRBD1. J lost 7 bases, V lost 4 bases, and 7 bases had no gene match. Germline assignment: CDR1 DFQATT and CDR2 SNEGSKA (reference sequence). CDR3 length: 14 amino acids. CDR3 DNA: TGCAGTGCTAAGGGCTCAGGGGGGAATTCACCCCTCCACTTT. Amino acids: CSAKGSGGNSPLHF.

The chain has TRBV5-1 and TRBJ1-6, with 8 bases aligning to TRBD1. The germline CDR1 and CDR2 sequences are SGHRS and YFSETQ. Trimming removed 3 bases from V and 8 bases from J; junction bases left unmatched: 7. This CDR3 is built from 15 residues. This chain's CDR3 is CASSWEPTGDSPLHF. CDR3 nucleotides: TGCGCCAGCAGCTGGGAACCGACAGGGGATTCACCCCTCCACTTT.

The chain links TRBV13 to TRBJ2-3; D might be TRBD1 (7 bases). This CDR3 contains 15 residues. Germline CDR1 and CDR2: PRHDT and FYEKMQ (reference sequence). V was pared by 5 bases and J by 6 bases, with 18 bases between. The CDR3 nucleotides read TGTGCCAGCAGCCTACCCACAGGGGCGGGGGATACGCAGTATTTT. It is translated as CASSLPTGAGDTQYF.

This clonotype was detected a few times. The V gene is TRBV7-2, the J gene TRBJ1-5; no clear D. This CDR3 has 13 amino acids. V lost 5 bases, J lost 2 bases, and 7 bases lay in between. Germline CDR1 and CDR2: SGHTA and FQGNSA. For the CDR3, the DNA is TGTGCCAGCAGCCTTCGGCGCAATCAGCCCCAGCATTTT. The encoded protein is CASSLRRNQPQHF. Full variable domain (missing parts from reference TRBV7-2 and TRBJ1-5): GAGVSQSPSNKVTEKGKDVELRCDPISGHTALYWYRQSLGQGLEFLIYFQGNSAPDKSGLPSDRFSAERTGGSVSTLTIQRTQQEDSAVYLCASSLRRNQPQHFGDGTRLSIL.

The CDR3 region has the DNA TGTGCCAGCACCCCGTGGGGGGCTGGTGAAGCTTTCTTT. This translates into CASTPWGAGEAFF. The genes are TRBV12-3 or TRBV12-4 and TRBJ1-1, with D possibly matching TRBD1 (6 bases). V dropped 7 bases and J dropped 7 bases, with 16 bases sitting between them. The CDR3 loop spans 13 amino acids.